The 7 T cell receptor beta chains presented below share a single source sample, sequenced in a study of blood T cell repertoires in COVID-19. TCRdb keeps only in-frame clones here, not all; method: immunoSEQ multiplex PCR. The sample includes 200,000 to 250,000 clones, 84% of them seen just once. Input material: peripheral blood. Every receptor here comes from a woman aged 40 to 50 who had recovered from COVID-19.

This clone was seen a single time. The J gene is TRBJ1-1, the V gene TRBV28; a possible D gene is TRBD1 (5 bases). CDR3 size: 15 residues. CDR1 MDHEN and CDR2 SYDVKM come from the germline V gene. The V and J ends lost 1 base and 3 bases respectively, with 12 bases between them. DNA for the CDR3: TGTGCCAGCAGTTTATCCCCTACAGGAGACACTGAAGCTTTCTTT. Protein product: CASSLSPTGDTEAFF.

The gene calls are TRBV5-1 and TRBJ1-1; the D gene is possibly TRBD1 (5 bases). Trimming took 4 bases from V and 7 from J, leaving 14 bases between them. Germline V gene sequence: CDR1 SGHRS, CDR2 YFSETQ. This CDR3 spans 13 amino acids. The CDR3 DNA reads TGCGCCAGCAGCGTCCGGGACTCATATGAAGCTTTCTTT. Residues: CASSVRDSYEAFF.

The CDR3 loop is CASSQTSVQRGNSEQYF. The CDR3 region has the DNA TGTGCCAGCAGTCAAACTTCCGTCCAGCGGGGGAATAGTGAGCAGTACTTC. The V and J genes are TRBV11-2 and TRBJ2-7; 8 bases line up with TRBD2. This CDR3 has 17 amino acids. Trimming took 6 bases from V and 7 from J; bases not matched to a gene: 20. The V gene's germline CDR1 is SGHAT and CDR2 FQNNGV.

This clone has only a few counts. The chain couples TRBV18 to TRBJ1-6, with 9 positions matching TRBD1. This CDR3 is 15 amino acids long. J was trimmed by 8 bases and V by 3 bases; bases with no gene match: 5. From germline, CDR1 is KGHSH and CDR2 LQKENI. CDR3 nucleotides: TGTGCCAGCTCACCGGGACAGGGTGGGGATTCACCCCTCCACTTT. Protein: CASSPGQGGDSPLHF. The complete variable domain, with remaining parts taken from reference TRBV18 and TRBJ1-6, reads NAGVMQNPRHLVRRRGQEARLRCSPMKGHSHVYWYRQLPEEGLKFMVYLQKENIIDESGMPKERFSAEFPKEGPSILRIQQVVRGDSAAYFCASSPGQGGDSPLHFGNGTRLTVT.

This clone was detected once. This chain connects TRBV5-4 to TRBJ2-5, with 9 positions matching TRBD2. The CDR3 consists of 16 residues. CDR1 and CDR2 (germline): SGHNT, YYREEE (reference sequence). V shed 0 bases, J shed 4 bases, and the junction held 7 bases outside the gene matches. CDR3 amino acids: CASSLAGGGAAETQYF. CDR3 bases: TGTGCCAGCAGCTTGGCGGGCGGGGGGGCCGCAGAGACCCAGTACTTC. The whole variable domain, remainder taken from reference TRBV5-4 and TRBJ2-5, is ETGVTQSPTHLIKTRGQQVTLRCSSQSGHNTVSWYQQALGQGPQFIFQYYREEENGRGNFPPRFSGLQFPNYSSELNVNALELDDSALYLCASSLAGGGAAETQYFGPGTRLLVL.

The V gene is TRBV5-1, the J gene TRBJ2-2; no reliable D call. This CDR3 contains 15 residues. CDR1 is SGHRS, CDR2 YFSETQ, per germline. V shed 1 base and J shed 1 base, with 8 bases lying between them. CDR3 in amino acids: CASSLLPRNTGELFF. DNA for the CDR3: TGCGCCAGCAGCTTGTTGCCCAGGAACACCGGGGAGCTGTTTTTT.

This chain uses TRBV6-6 with TRBJ1-6, with D possibly TRBD1 on 6 matching bases. Germline CDR1 and CDR2: MNHNY and SVGAGI (reference sequence). V was trimmed by 5 bases and J by 10 bases, leaving 18 bases between them. The CDR3 has 15 amino acids. CDR3 coding DNA: TGTGCCAGCAGTCTGGGTGGGGGGGGCGACTCACCCCTCCACTTT. It specifies CASSLGGGGDSPLHF.